This T cell receptor beta chain emerged from a study of blood T cell repertoires in COVID-19. Study details: The origin of the acute and convalescent COVID-19 samples was the United States, Italy and Spain.

The V gene's germline CDR1 is PRHDT and CDR2 FYEKMQ (reference sequence). The CDR3 consists of 15 residues. V was pared by 0 bases and J by 6 bases, with 9 bases between. Everyone who took part was about 18 to 90 years old, and they came from about two dozen US areas. In the original processing: Amplifying reference gene primers gave estimates of nucleated cell counts. Measured with immunoSEQ multiplex PCR; TCRdb has only the in-frame clones, and not every one. V, J and clone size derive from that table, while D and trimming were established from the DNA sequence. Of nearly 250,000 clones detected, approximately 85% appear once; the ten largest clones hold approximately 8.6%.

This receptor was identified in a woman aged 45-65 years with acute COVID-19. This chain links TRBV13 with TRBJ1-6; D perhaps matches TRBD1 (6 bases). Sequenced: PBMCs or T cells enriched from blood (not recorded which). The DNA of the CDR3 is TGTGCCAGCAGCTTAGGACAGGGTCCTAATTCACCCCTCCACTTT. It specifies CASSLGQGPNSPLHF. Full variable domain (missing parts from reference TRBV13 and TRBJ1-6): AAGVIQSPRHLIKEKRETATLKCYPIPRHDTVYWYQQGPGQDPQFLISFYEKMQSDKGSIPDRFSAQQFSDYHSELNMSSLELGDSALYFCASSLGQGPNSPLHFGNGTRLTVT.